Listed here is a single TCR beta chain. The antigen remains unidentified. Repertoires were generated with immunoSEQ multiplex PCR, while TCRdb's copy carries only in-frame clones and drops some. The sample holds approximately 130,000 clones, about 92% seen once. The data originate from a study of graft-versus-host responses after intestinal transplantation. Study details: Those transplanted obtained multivisceral, liver-intestinal, or isolated intestinal grafts. Study outcomes and limitations: Some patients had graft-donor T cell macrochimerism. In their allografts, the ratios of graft-versus-host to host-versus-graft T cell clones were high. Early post-transplant declines in HvG were associated with peak levels of circulating GvH clones.

The ends were cut back, 2 bases at V and 7 bases at J, with 12 bases in the middle. CDR1 SGHNT and CDR2 YYREEE come from the germline V gene (reference sequence). This CDR3 region has 14 residues. The specimen was unstimulated CD4+ T cells sorted from spleen or lymph node cells, collected before intestinal transplant. The V and J genes are TRBV5-4 and TRBJ1-4; D may be TRBD1 (6 bases). This receptor was identified in a human donor who received an intestinal transplant. In nucleotides, the CDR3 is TGTGCCAGCAGCTTACAGGGAGTCGGTGAAAAACTGTTTTTT. Protein product: CASSLQGVGEKLFF.